What follows are 30 T cell receptor beta chains derived from one specimen sequenced in a study of T cells in Graves' hyperthyroidism and ophthalmopathy. Amplified TCR beta CDR3 regions derived from RNA transcripts. The HTBI primer set served for first-round RT-PCR of the TCR CDR3. TCRdb re-called the multiplex PCR reads through MiXCR, storing one row per CDR3 protein. The sample lists a few hundred thousand distinct CDR3 sequences; just under 15% were seen once. The material sequenced was blood. Receptors were obtained from a woman aged 30 to 39 with Graves' hyperthyroidism.

The sample holds a few counts of this clonotype. V usage is TRBV20-1 and J usage is TRBJ1-1, with a tentative D call TRBD1 (6 bases). Germline V gene data show CDR1 as DFQATT and CDR2 as SNEGSKA (reference sequence). This CDR3 is 13 amino acids long. Trimming stripped 2 bases from V and 6 bases from J, with 13 bases between. This CDR3 is CSARQGPGSEAFF. The DNA for the CDR3 is TGCAGTGCTAGACAGGGGCCGGGCTCTGAAGCTTTCTTT.

This clonotype was seen a handful of times. DNA for the CDR3: TGCAGTGCTAGAGAGAGGCGGCGGGGGGGGAATGAGCAGTTCTTC. It is translated as CSARERRRGGNEQFF. The V call is TRBV20-1, the J call TRBJ2-1, with TRBD2 matching over 9 bases. The CDR3 contains 15 residues. V lost 0 bases and J lost 7; bases outside the gene matches: 7. CDR1 is DFQATT and CDR2 is SNEGSKA in the germline V gene (reference sequence).

This clonotype was detected ten times or more. This sequence joins TRBV7-2 and TRBJ2-3; unclear D gene. This CDR3 contains 11 residues. Germline-derived CDR1 and CDR2 are SGHTA and FQGNSA. Trimming shortened V by 7 bases and J by 4 bases, and 6 bases separated the two germline ends. In DNA, the CDR3 is TGTGCCAGCATGTATCCAGATACGCAGTATTTT. Translating gives CASMYPDTQYF.

This clonotype was seen ten or more times. This chain uses TRBV27 with TRBJ2-1, with D perhaps assigned TRBD1 or TRBD2 (5 bases each). CDR1 and CDR2 from the germline V gene are MNHEY and SMNVEV (reference sequence). The length of the CDR3 is 19 residues. Trimming took off 4 bases at V and 4 bases at J, with 26 bases between the two ends. CDR3 in DNA: TGTGCCAGCAGTTCAGGGTCCATCGGGTACTTGTCGGGATACAATGAGCAGTTCTTC. As protein: CASSSGSIGYLSGYNEQFF.

The CDR3 is CASSYQNNYEQYF. In DNA, the CDR3 is TGTGCCAGCAGTTACCAGAATAACTACGAGCAGTACTTC. The chain combines TRBV6-5 with TRBJ2-7; no definite D call. CDR1 and CDR2 (germline): MNHEY, SVGAGI. This CDR3 has 13 residues. With 2 bases removed from V and 3 bases from J, the gap between germline ends came to 8 bases.

This clonotype was detected ten times or more. J is TRBJ1-6 and V is TRBV12-3 or TRBV12-4; 8 bases agree with TRBD1. V was clipped by 3 bases and J by 13 bases; unmatched bases: 11. The CDR3 covers 15 residues. The CDR3 DNA reads TGTGCCAGCAGTTTCCTTGGACAGGGCATGAGGCCCCTCCACTTT. Amino acids: CASSFLGQGMRPLHF.

This clonotype has a count of ten or more. The gene calls are TRBV3-1 and TRBJ1-1; D remains unclear. This CDR3 is 12 amino acids long. Germline CDR1 and CDR2: LGHDT and YNNKEL (reference sequence). Trimming removed 4 bases from V and 5 bases from J, with 8 bases in between. CDR3 protein: CASSPDGTEAFF. For the CDR3, the DNA is TGTGCCAGCAGCCCAGACGGGACTGAAGCTTTCTTT.

At least ten counts were recorded for this clonotype. CDR3 nucleotide sequence: TGTGCCAGCAGCTTAGGGTTGGGGCCCCAGCATTTT. Translated, it gives CASSLGLGPQHF. This chain joins TRBV7-2 and TRBJ1-5; the D is unclear. The CDR3 is 12 amino acids. Germline V lookup: CDR1 SGHTA, CDR2 FQGNSA. V shed 1 base and J shed 9 bases, with 7 bases lying between them. The entire variable domain, with the rest obtained from reference TRBV7-2 and TRBJ1-5, is as follows: GAGVSQSPSNKVTEKGKDVELRCDPISGHTALYWYRQSLGQGLEFLIYFQGNSAPDKSGLPSDRFSAERTGGSVSTLTIQRTQQEDSAVYLCASSLGLGPQHFGDGTRLSIL.

The J gene is TRBJ2-7, the V gene TRBV20-1, with D perhaps assigned TRBD1 or TRBD2 (5 bases each). The CDR3 spans 15 residues. V dropped 2 bases and J dropped 3 bases, with 17 bases sitting between them. Germline CDR1 DFQATT, CDR2 SNEGSKA (reference sequence). Written as DNA, the CDR3 is TGCAGTGCTAGATTTCGGGGCAAGACATTCTACGAGCAGTACTTC. Translation gives CSARFRGKTFYEQYF.

The chain couples TRBV29-1 to TRBJ1-4; 9 bases are a match to TRBD1. V was pared by 4 bases and J by 6 bases, with 3 bases of the junction left unmatched. Looked up from germline, CDR1 is SQVTM and CDR2 is ANQGSEA. The CDR3 is 13 residues long. The CDR3 nucleotides are TGCAGCGTTGGGGGACAGGGCCATGAAAAACTGTTTTTT. It yields the protein CSVGGQGHEKLFF.

The sample holds a few counts of this clonotype. J is TRBJ1-5 and V is TRBV6-1; D gene ambiguous. V gave up 6 bases and J gave up 5 bases, with 17 bases separating them. The CDR3 covers 15 residues. The germline gives CDR1 MNHNS, CDR2 SASEGT. This CDR3 is CASRGRHILDQPQHF. In DNA form, the CDR3 reads TGTGCCAGCAGGGGCCGACACATCCTGGATCAGCCCCAGCATTTT.

This clonotype was detected ten times or more. The V call is TRBV12-3 or TRBV12-4, the J call TRBJ2-2; 11 positions agree with TRBD1. This CDR3 region has 17 residues. Trimming removed 3 bases from V and 6 bases from J; junction bases left unmatched: 9. In nucleotides, the CDR3 is TGTGCCAGCAGTTTCACGGACAGGGGGCTCTTTCCCGGGGAGCTGTTTTTT. Translating it yields CASSFTDRGLFPGELFF.

This clonotype was recorded many times. The gene calls are TRBV6-1 and TRBJ2-1; D is ambiguous. Germline V gene lookup returns CDR1 MNHNS and CDR2 SASEGT. The germline V and J ends were trimmed by 4 bases and 5 bases, with 12 bases remaining between them. The CDR3 consists of 14 residues. The CDR3, as DNA: TGTGCCAGCAGTGTCGGCCAATCCCACAATGAGCAGTTCTTC. It translates to CASSVGQSHNEQFF.

This clonotype was observed at least ten times. The V and J genes are TRBV5-6 and TRBJ2-5; 9 bases match TRBD1. This CDR3 contains 16 residues. Germline CDR1 and CDR2: SGHDT and YYEEEE. The J segment lost 9 bases and the V segment lost 4 bases, leaving 16 bases of the junction unmatched. The CDR3 DNA reads as TGTGCCAGCAGCCCACAGGGGGCGGGTTCCTTAGGGGCCCAGTACTTC. Protein sequence: CASSPQGAGSLGAQYF.

This clonotype was recorded a few times. The CDR3 spells CSARGLAIGELFF. The DNA for the CDR3 is TGCAGTGCTAGAGGACTAGCGATCGGGGAGCTGTTTTTT. This sequence joins TRBV20-1 and TRBJ2-2; 8 nucleotides agree with TRBD2. Germline V gives CDR1 DFQATT, CDR2 SNEGSKA (reference sequence). J was trimmed by 7 bases and V by 1 base; bases with no gene match: 2. The CDR3 totals 13 residues.

Details on this clonotype: A much larger clonotype is one base distant, so this may be a read error. The rearrangement joins TRBV28 to TRBJ2-7; D gene uncertain. The V end lost 5 bases, the J end lost 4 bases, and 15 bases lay between the germline ends. The germline gives CDR1 MDHEN, CDR2 SYDVKM. The CDR3 extends over 14 amino acids. In DNA, the CDR3 is TGTGCCAGCAGTGACCCAAAGAATAGTTACGAGCAGTACTTC. Its protein is CASSDPKNSYEQYF.

The genes are TRBV11-2 and TRBJ2-1; D gene ambiguous. The CDR3 has 15 residues. Germline CDR1 reads SGHAT; CDR2 reads FQNNGV. Trimming stripped 5 bases from V and 11 bases from J, with 22 bases between. In DNA form, the CDR3 reads TGTGCCAGCAGCCACCCAATCTCTCGAGAATATAAGCAGTTCTTC. Protein sequence: CASSHPISREYKQFF. The variable domain in full, with the rest retrieved from reference TRBV11-2 and TRBJ2-1, is EAGVAQSPRYKIIEKRQSVAFWCNPISGHATLYWYQQILGQGPKLLIQFQNNGVVDDSQLPKDRFSAERLKGVDSTLKIQPAKLEDSAVYLCASSHPISREYKQFFGPGTRLTVL.

This clonotype appeared many times. The chain links TRBV7-8 to TRBJ1-1; D may be TRBD1 (5 bases). Germline V lookup: CDR1 SGHVS, CDR2 FQNEAQ. With 5 bases removed from V and 8 bases from J, the gap between germline ends came to 18 bases. The CDR3 is 14 amino acids. For the CDR3, the DNA is TGTGCCAGCAGCCCAGGTTTTTCCGGGACGGAAGCTTTCTTT. Translation gives CASSPGFSGTEAFF.

This clonotype was detected a few times. Here the CDR3 omits its conserved ending phenylalanine or tryptophan, so a read error is the likely source. This chain uses TRBV27 with TRBJ2-2; 7 nucleotides align to TRBD2. CDR3 size: 15 residues. V trimming: 5 bases; J trimming: 0 bases; junction bases outside the gene matches: 3. From germline, CDR1 is MNHEY and CDR2 SMNVEV (reference sequence). The CDR3 DNA sequence: TGTGCCAGCAGTCAGCGGGGTCCGAACACCGGGGAGCTGTTTTCT. It translates to CASSQRGPNTGELFS.

This clonotype was recorded at least ten times. The genes are TRBV30 and TRBJ2-5; no clear D. V lost 1 base and J 5 bases, leaving 8 bases between the germline ends. CDR1 and CDR2 from the germline V gene are GTSNPN and SVGIG (reference sequence). The length of the CDR3 is 12 residues. In nucleotides, the CDR3 is TGTGCCTGGAGTGCAGCAACGGAGACCCAGTACTTC. It specifies CAWSAATETQYF.

The V and J genes are TRBV10-3 and TRBJ2-1; 14 positions agree with TRBD2. CDR3 length equals 14 residues. The junction had 1 base not matched to a gene; V was cut back by 6 bases and J by 6 bases. CDR1 ENHRY and CDR2 SYGVKD come from the germline V gene. CDR3 residues: CAIRTSGRVNEQFF. The CDR3 nucleotides read TGTGCCATCAGGACTAGCGGGAGGGTCAATGAGCAGTTCTTC.

This clonotype was recorded many times. CDR3 nucleotides: TGTGCCAGCAGTTTAAGTGGAGGGAACACTGAAGCTTTCTTT. This gives the protein CASSLSGGNTEAFF. The V gene is TRBV27, the J gene TRBJ1-1; D remains unclear. This CDR3 is built from 14 residues. V shed 2 bases and J shed 1 base, with 8 bases lying between them. Germline V gene data show CDR1 as MNHEY and CDR2 as SMNVEV (reference sequence).

This clonotype was counted between two and nine times. The V call is TRBV7-2, the J call TRBJ1-5, with D uncertain. CDR1 SGHTA and CDR2 FQGNSA come from the germline V gene. CDR3 size: 18 residues. Trimming cost V 1 base and J 0 bases, with 16 bases left between them. This chain's CDR3 is CASSLDPREQYSNQPQHF. CDR3 DNA sequence: TGTGCCAGCAGCTTAGACCCAAGGGAACAATATAGCAATCAGCCCCAGCATTTT.

The V call is TRBV5-1, the J call TRBJ2-7; TRBD2 matches at 13 bases. Germline CDR1 and CDR2: SGHRS and YFSETQ. This CDR3 is 17 amino acids long. Trimming cost V 3 bases and J 4 bases; bases outside gene matches: 10. CDR3 sequence: CASSYGLAGVTPYEQYF. The DNA for the CDR3 is TGCGCCAGCAGCTACGGACTAGCGGGAGTAACCCCTTACGAGCAGTACTTC.

This chain connects TRBV28 to TRBJ2-2; no clear D gene. The germline V gene has CDR1 MDHEN and CDR2 SYDVKM. The CDR3 is 13 amino acids. Trimming pared 6 bases from V and 4 bases from J, leaving 9 bases between. The CDR3 region is CASRVQTTGELFF. The CDR3 DNA reads TGTGCCAGCAGGGTACAAACCACCGGGGAGCTGTTTTTT. The full variable domain, rest sourced from reference TRBV28 and TRBJ2-2, is DVKVTQSSRYLVKRTGEKVFLECVQDMDHENMFWYRQDPGLGLRLIYFSYDVKMKEKGDIPEGYSVSREKKERFSLILESASTNQTSMYLCASRVQTTGELFFGEGSRLTVL.

V gene TRBV3-1 combines with J gene TRBJ1-2; D is uncertain. The CDR3 has 17 amino acids. Germline assignment: CDR1 LGHDT and CDR2 YNNKEL (reference sequence). V shed 4 bases and J shed 4 bases, with 22 bases lying between them. In nucleotides, the CDR3 is TGTGCCAGCAGCCGCCTGACGCGGTCAGAAGCCTCCTATGGCTACACCTTC. It codes for CASSRLTRSEASYGYTF.

The CDR3 here is CASGPDSGDTQYF. The CDR3 DNA is TGCGCCAGCGGGCCTGACTCGGGGGATACGCAGTATTTT. The chain couples TRBV5-1 to TRBJ2-3; D perhaps matches TRBD2 (5 bases). The CDR3 covers 13 residues. Germline CDR1 and CDR2: SGHRS and YFSETQ. The V end lost 7 bases, the J end lost 6 bases, and 15 bases lay between the germline ends.

This clonotype has a count of ten or more. In DNA, the CDR3 is TGTGCCAGCAGCTTAGAACGGGAGAACACTGAAGCTTTCTTT. It is translated as CASSLERENTEAFF. This chain uses TRBV7-9 with TRBJ1-1, with D unresolved. Trimming removed 1 base at V and 1 base at J, with 7 bases between. The CDR3 has 14 amino acids. Germline assignment: CDR1 SEHNR and CDR2 FQNEAQ (reference sequence). The variable domain in full, with the rest retrieved from reference TRBV7-9 and TRBJ1-1, is DTGVSQNPRHKITKRGQNVTFRCDPISEHNRLYWYRQTLGQGPEFLTYFQNEAQLEKSRLLSDRFSAERPKGSFSTLEIQRTEQGDSAMYLCASSLERENTEAFFGQGTRLTVV.

This clonotype was detected many times. V and J are TRBV27 and TRBJ1-1; D perhaps matches TRBD1 (5 bases). Per germline, CDR1 MNHEY and CDR2 SMNVEV (reference sequence). The CDR3 has 15 amino acids. V shed 3 bases and J shed 0 bases, with 11 bases lying between them. The CDR3: CASSFRGVVNTEAFF. The CDR3, as DNA: TGTGCCAGCAGTTTCCGAGGGGTGGTGAACACTGAAGCTTTCTTT.

The chain joins TRBV19 to TRBJ2-2; no reliable D call. V was clipped by 4 bases and J by 5 bases, with 11 bases between them. This CDR3 region has 14 residues. Germline CDR1 reads LNHDA; CDR2 reads SQIVND (reference sequence). This CDR3 is CASSNREVTGELFF. DNA for the CDR3: TGTGCCAGTAGTAATAGGGAAGTAACCGGGGAGCTGTTTTTT.